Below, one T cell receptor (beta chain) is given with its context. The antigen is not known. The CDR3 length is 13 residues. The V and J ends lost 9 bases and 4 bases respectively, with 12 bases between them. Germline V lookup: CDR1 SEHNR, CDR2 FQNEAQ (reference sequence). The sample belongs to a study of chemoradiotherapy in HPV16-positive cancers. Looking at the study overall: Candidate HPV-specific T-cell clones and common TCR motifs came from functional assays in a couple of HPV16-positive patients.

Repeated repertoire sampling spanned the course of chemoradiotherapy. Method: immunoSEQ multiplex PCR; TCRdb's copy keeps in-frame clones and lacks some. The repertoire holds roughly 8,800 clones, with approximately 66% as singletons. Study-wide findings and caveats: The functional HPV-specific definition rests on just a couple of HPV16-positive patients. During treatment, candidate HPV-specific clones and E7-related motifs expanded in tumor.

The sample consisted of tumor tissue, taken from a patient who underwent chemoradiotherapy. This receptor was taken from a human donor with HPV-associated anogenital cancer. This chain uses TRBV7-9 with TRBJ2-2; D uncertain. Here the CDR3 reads CASSLDPTGELFF. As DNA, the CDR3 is TGTGCCAGTTCGCTAGACCCCACCGGGGAGCTGTTTTTT.